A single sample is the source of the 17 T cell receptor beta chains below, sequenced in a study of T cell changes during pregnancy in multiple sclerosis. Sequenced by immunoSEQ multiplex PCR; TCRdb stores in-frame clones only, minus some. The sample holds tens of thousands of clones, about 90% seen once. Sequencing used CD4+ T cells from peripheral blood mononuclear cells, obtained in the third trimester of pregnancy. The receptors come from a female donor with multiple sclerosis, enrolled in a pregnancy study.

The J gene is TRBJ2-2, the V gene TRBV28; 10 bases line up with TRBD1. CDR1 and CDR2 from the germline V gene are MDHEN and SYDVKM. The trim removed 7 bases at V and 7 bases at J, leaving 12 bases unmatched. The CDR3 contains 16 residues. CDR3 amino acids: CASNTRPGQGIGELFF. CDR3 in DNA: TGTGCCAGCAACACAAGACCGGGACAGGGGATCGGGGAGCTGTTTTTT. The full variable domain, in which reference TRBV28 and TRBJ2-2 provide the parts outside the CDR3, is DVKVTQSSRYLVKRTGEKVFLECVQDMDHENMFWYRQDPGLGLRLIYFSYDVKMKEKGDIPEGYSVSREKKERFSLILESASTNQTSMYLCASNTRPGQGIGELFFGEGSRLTVL.

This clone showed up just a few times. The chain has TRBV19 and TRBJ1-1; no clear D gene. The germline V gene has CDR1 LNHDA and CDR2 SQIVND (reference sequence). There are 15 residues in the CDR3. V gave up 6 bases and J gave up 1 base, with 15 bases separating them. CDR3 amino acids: CASSRILTGNTEAFF. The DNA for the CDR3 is TGTGCCAGTAGCCGGATCCTGACGGGGAACACTGAAGCTTTCTTT.

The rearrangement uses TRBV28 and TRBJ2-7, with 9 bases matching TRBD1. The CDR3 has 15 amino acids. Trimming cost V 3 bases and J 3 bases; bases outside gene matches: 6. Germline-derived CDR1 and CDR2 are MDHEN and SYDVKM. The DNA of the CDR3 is TGTGCCAGCAGTTTTTGGGACAGGGCGGGCTACGAGCAGTACTTC. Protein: CASSFWDRAGYEQYF.

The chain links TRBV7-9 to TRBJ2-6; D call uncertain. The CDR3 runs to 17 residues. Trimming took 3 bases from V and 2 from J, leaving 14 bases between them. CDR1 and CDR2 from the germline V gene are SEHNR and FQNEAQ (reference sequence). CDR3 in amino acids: CASSLRPVLTGANVLTF. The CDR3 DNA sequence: TGTGCCAGCAGCTTGCGGCCAGTCCTTACTGGGGCCAACGTCCTGACTTTC. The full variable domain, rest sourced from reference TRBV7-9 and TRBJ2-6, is DTGVSQNPRHKITKRGQNVTFRCDPISEHNRLYWYRQTLGQGPEFLTYFQNEAQLEKSRLLSDRFSAERPKGSFSTLEIQRTEQGDSAMYLCASSLRPVLTGANVLTFGAGSRLTVL.

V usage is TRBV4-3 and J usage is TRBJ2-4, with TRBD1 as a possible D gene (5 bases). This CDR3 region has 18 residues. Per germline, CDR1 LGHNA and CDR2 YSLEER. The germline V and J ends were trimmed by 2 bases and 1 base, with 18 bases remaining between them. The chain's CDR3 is CASSQPKETKGAKNIQYF. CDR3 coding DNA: TGCGCCAGCAGCCAACCTAAAGAAACAAAGGGGGCCAAAAACATTCAGTACTTC.

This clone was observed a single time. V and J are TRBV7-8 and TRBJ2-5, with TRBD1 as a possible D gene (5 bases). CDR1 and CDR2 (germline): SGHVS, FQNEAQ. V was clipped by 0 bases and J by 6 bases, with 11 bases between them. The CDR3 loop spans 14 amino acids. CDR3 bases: TGTGCCAGCAGCTTAGCTACAGGTGGGAAGACCCAGTACTTC. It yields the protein CASSLATGGKTQYF. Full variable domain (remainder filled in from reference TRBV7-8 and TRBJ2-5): GAGVSQSPRYKVAKRGQDVALRCDPISGHVSLFWYQQALGQGPEFLTYFQNEAQLDKSGLPSDRFFAERPEGSVSTLKIQRTQQEDSAVYLCASSLATGGKTQYFGPGTRLLVL.

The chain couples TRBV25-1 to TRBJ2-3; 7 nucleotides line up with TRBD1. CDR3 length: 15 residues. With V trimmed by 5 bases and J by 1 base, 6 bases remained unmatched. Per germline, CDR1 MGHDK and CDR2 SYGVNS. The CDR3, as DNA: TGTGCCAGCAGTCCCCGGACAGGAGGCACAGATACGCAGTATTTT. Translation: CASSPRTGGTDTQYF.

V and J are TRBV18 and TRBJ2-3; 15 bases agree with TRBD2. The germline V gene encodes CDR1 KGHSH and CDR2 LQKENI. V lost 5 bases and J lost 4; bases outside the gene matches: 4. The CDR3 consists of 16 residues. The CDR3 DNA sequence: TGTGCCAGCTCAGTGGGACTAGCGGGAGGACCAGATACGCAGTATTTT. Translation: CASSVGLAGGPDTQYF.

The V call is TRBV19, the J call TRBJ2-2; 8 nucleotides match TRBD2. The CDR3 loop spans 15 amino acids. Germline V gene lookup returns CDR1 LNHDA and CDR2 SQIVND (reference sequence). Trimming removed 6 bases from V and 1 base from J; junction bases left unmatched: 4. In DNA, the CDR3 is TGTGCCAGTAGCACGGGACTAGGGAACACCGGGGAGCTGTTTTTT. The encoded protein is CASSTGLGNTGELFF.

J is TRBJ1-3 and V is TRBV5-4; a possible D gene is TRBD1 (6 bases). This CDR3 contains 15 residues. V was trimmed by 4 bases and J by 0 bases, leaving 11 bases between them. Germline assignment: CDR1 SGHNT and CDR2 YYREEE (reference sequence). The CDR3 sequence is CASSPTGPSGNTIYF. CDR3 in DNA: TGTGCCAGCAGCCCAACAGGGCCCTCTGGAAACACCATATATTTT.

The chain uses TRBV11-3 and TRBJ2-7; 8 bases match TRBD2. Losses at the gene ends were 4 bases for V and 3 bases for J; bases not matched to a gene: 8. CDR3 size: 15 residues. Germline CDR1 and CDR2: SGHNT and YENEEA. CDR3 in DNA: TGTGCCAGCAGCTCCTTTAGCGGGATCCTCTACGAGCAGTACTTC. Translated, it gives CASSSFSGILYEQYF.

The CDR3 sequence is CASSISREAEQFF. For the CDR3, the DNA is TGTGCCAGTAGTATCTCCAGGGAGGCTGAGCAGTTCTTC. J is TRBJ2-1 and V is TRBV19; possibly TRBD2 for D (6 bases). The CDR3 has 13 residues. CDR1 is LNHDA, CDR2 SQIVND, per germline (reference sequence). Deletions cut 3 bases from V and 9 bases from J, with 12 bases between.

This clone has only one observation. The CDR3: CASGVSGGSGNTIYF. CDR3 sequence (DNA): TGCGCCAGCGGTGTCTCCGGGGGCTCTGGAAACACCATATATTTT. V usage is TRBV10-2 and J usage is TRBJ1-3, with D possibly being TRBD1 (5 bases). The germline V and J ends were trimmed by 8 bases and 0 bases, with 14 bases remaining between them. The germline V gene encodes CDR1 WSHSY and CDR2 SAAADI. The CDR3 contains 15 residues.

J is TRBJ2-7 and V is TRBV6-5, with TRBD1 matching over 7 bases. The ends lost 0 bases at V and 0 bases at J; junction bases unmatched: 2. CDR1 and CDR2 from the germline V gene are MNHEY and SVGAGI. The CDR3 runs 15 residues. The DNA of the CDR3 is TGTGCCAGCAGTTACTCCCGGGACAGCTCCTACGAGCAGTACTTC. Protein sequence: CASSYSRDSSYEQYF.

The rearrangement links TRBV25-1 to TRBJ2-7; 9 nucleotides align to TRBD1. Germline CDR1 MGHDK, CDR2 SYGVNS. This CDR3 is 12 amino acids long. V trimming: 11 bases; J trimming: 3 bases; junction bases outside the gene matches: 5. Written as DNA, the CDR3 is TGTGCCGTAAAGGGACAGGGCTACGAGCAGTACTTC. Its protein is CAVKGQGYEQYF.

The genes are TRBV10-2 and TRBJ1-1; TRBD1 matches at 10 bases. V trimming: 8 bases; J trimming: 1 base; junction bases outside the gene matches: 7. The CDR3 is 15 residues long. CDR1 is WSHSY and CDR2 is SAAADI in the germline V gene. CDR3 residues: CASRDRGGGNTEAFF. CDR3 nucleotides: TGCGCCAGCCGGGACAGGGGAGGAGGGAACACTGAAGCTTTCTTT.

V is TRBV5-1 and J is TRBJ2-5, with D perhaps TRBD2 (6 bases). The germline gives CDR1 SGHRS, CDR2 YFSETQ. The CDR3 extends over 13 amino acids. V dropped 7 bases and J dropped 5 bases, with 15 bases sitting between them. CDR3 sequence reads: CASRPWGRETQYF. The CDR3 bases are TGCGCCAGCCGCCCTTGGGGGAGGGAGACCCAGTACTTC.